This passage covers 20 T cell receptor beta chains from one sample sequenced in a study of PD-1 blockade in mismatch repair-deficient tumors. Assay: immunoSEQ multiplex PCR; the TCRdb copy retains only in-frame clones and omits some. The table has roughly 10,000 clones, approximately 86% seen once; the top ten hold approximately 20%. Time point noted: approximately 11-day in vitro stimulation with candidate neoantigen peptide 2. No antigen has been identified for these receptors. The source was cells cultured in vitro, collected from a patient treated with pembrolizumab. Receptors were obtained from an adult with mismatch repair-deficient cancer.

The V call is TRBV19, the J call TRBJ1-5; D is unresolved. The CDR3 runs 13 residues. Trimming removed 3 bases from V and 2 bases from J, with 5 bases in between. Germline V gene data show CDR1 as LNHDA and CDR2 as SQIVND (reference sequence). Here the CDR3 reads CASSIWGNQPQHF. CDR3 in DNA: TGTGCCAGTAGTATCTGGGGCAATCAGCCCCAGCATTTT. The full variable domain, with the rest looked up from reference TRBV19 and TRBJ1-5, is DGGITQSPKYLFRKEGQNVTLSCEQNLNHDAMYWYRQDPGQGLRLIYYSQIVNDFQKGDIAEGYSVSREKKESFPLTVTSAQKNPTAFYLCASSIWGNQPQHFGDGTRLSIL.

The chain has TRBV4-1 and TRBJ2-7; 12 bases match TRBD2. V dropped 0 bases and J dropped 3; count of bases not matched to a gene: 3. Germline assignment: CDR1 MGHRA and CDR2 YSYEKL. There are 16 residues in the CDR3. The CDR3 DNA follows: TGCGCCAGCAGCCAAGATAGACTAGCGGGAGTCTACGAGCAGTACTTC. This translates into CASSQDRLAGVYEQYF.

The chain carries TRBV7-2 and TRBJ1-1; D is perhaps TRBD1 (5 bases). The CDR3 length is 14 residues. The germline V gene encodes CDR1 SGHTA and CDR2 FQGNSA. V was cut by 1 base and J by 6 bases, with 12 bases left in between. CDR3 bases: TGTGCCAGCAGCTTAGTTACAGGTAGCGCTGAAGCTTTCTTT. Translation gives CASSLVTGSAEAFF. Filled out from reference TRBV7-2 and TRBJ1-1, the complete variable domain reads GAGVSQSPSNKVTEKGKDVELRCDPISGHTALYWYRQSLGQGLEFLIYFQGNSAPDKSGLPSDRFSAERTGGSVSTLTIQRTQQEDSAVYLCASSLVTGSAEAFFGQGTRLTVV.

This clone has only a few counts. The rearrangement links TRBV28 to TRBJ1-1; 8 bases line up with TRBD1. CDR3 length: 15 residues. Trimming cost V 2 bases and J 0 bases; bases outside gene matches: 2. Germline CDR1 reads MDHEN; CDR2 reads SYDVKM. The CDR3 sequence: CASSLRGQVNTEAFF. CDR3 nucleotides: TGTGCCAGCAGTTTAAGGGGACAGGTGAACACTGAAGCTTTCTTT.

The chain couples TRBV15 to TRBJ2-1; D may correspond to TRBD1 or TRBD2 (5 bases each). Looked up from germline, CDR1 is LNHNV and CDR2 is YYDKDF (reference sequence). The length of the CDR3 is 14 residues. Trimming left V 1 base short and J 6 bases short, with 10 bases between. The CDR3 DNA sequence: TGTGCCACCAGCAGAGGTGGGGGTTCCAATGAGCAGTTCTTC. This sequence encodes CATSRGGGSNEQFF.

V usage is TRBV7-9 and J usage is TRBJ2-7; D is possibly TRBD2 (7 bases). Germline V gene data show CDR1 as SEHNR and CDR2 as FQNEAQ (reference sequence). The CDR3 contains 14 residues. Trimming removed 5 bases from V and 6 bases from J, with 17 bases in between. In nucleotides, the CDR3 is TGTGCCAGCAGCCCCCTATGGGGGGGCTCCGAGCAGTACTTC. It codes for CASSPLWGGSEQYF. The complete variable domain, with remaining parts taken from reference TRBV7-9 and TRBJ2-7, reads DTGVSQNPRHKITKRGQNVTFRCDPISEHNRLYWYRQTLGQGPEFLTYFQNEAQLEKSRLLSDRFSAERPKGSFSTLEIQRTEQGDSAMYLCASSPLWGGSEQYFGPGTRLTVT.

V usage is TRBV7-9 and J usage is TRBJ1-2; no definite D call. The CDR3 extends over 13 amino acids. Germline loops: CDR1 SEHNR, CDR2 FQNEAQ (reference sequence). V dropped 5 bases and J dropped 8 bases, with 15 bases sitting between them. The CDR3 DNA reads as TGTGCCAGCAGCCTCGGAGGGATTTGGGGCTACACCTTC. Residues: CASSLGGIWGYTF.

The J gene is TRBJ1-2, the V gene TRBV5-6; 8 nucleotides match TRBD1. V dropped 4 bases and J dropped 4; count of bases not matched to a gene: 15. Looked up from germline, CDR1 is SGHDT and CDR2 is YYEEEE. This CDR3 contains 17 residues. CDR3 amino acids: CASSLKDGQGLGYGYTF. The CDR3 DNA is TGTGCCAGCAGCCTAAAAGACGGACAGGGTTTGGGCTATGGCTACACCTTC.

The gene calls are TRBV7-6 and TRBJ2-1, with a possible D match to TRBD2 (6 bases). The CDR3 covers 15 residues. Germline V gene data show CDR1 as SGHVS and CDR2 as FNYEAQ. V was cut by 4 bases and J by 5 bases, with 15 bases left in between. CDR3 DNA sequence: TGTGCCAGCAGCTCCCCGGGGGAGACCCACAATGAGCAGTTCTTC. This codes for CASSSPGETHNEQFF.

The genes are TRBV2 and TRBJ1-5, with D tentatively TRBD1 (5 bases). The V and J ends lost 1 base and 6 bases respectively, with 10 bases between them. The CDR3 totals 14 residues. Germline CDR1 SNHLY, CDR2 FYNNEI. CDR3 in amino acids: CASSEEWGTQPQHF. CDR3 nucleotides: TGTGCCAGCAGTGAAGAGTGGGGGACTCAGCCCCAGCATTTT. The full variable domain, rest sourced from reference TRBV2 and TRBJ1-5, is EPEVTQTPSHQVTQMGQEVILRCVPISNHLYFYWYRQILGQKVEFLVSFYNNEISEKSEIFDDQFSVERPDGSNFTLKIRSTKLEDSAMYFCASSEEWGTQPQHFGDGTRLSIL.

This clone appeared a few times. The V call is TRBV28, the J call TRBJ1-2; D may be TRBD1 (6 bases). Trimming took 3 bases from V and 3 from J, leaving 11 bases between them. The CDR3 runs 14 residues. Germline V gene data show CDR1 as MDHEN and CDR2 as SYDVKM. The CDR3 region is CASSFSGGDYGYTF. CDR3 sequence (DNA): TGTGCCAGCAGTTTTTCGGGGGGCGACTATGGCTACACCTTC.

This clone was recorded once. CDR3 DNA: TGTGCCAGCAGTCCGAGGGACAGAACTAACTATGGCTACACCTTC. It translates to CASSPRDRTNYGYTF. This chain uses TRBV28 with TRBJ1-2; 7 bases map to TRBD1. The CDR3 totals 15 residues. Trimming at V came to 5 bases and at J to 0 bases, leaving 6 bases not matched to a gene. The germline V gene has CDR1 MDHEN and CDR2 SYDVKM.

The chain combines TRBV29-1 with TRBJ2-7; no clear D gene. Germline V CDR1 and CDR2: SQVTM, ANQGSEA. V lost 1 base to trimming and J lost 0 bases, with 16 bases between them. The CDR3 covers 16 residues. The chain's CDR3 is CSVEVGPALSSYEQYF. For the CDR3, the DNA is TGCAGCGTTGAAGTAGGGCCTGCCCTGAGCTCCTACGAGCAGTACTTC.

This chain uses TRBV6-5 with TRBJ2-1; 8 bases line up with TRBD1. The length of the CDR3 is 16 residues. Germline lookup yields CDR1 MNHEY and CDR2 SVGAGI. The J segment lost 3 bases and the V segment lost 0 bases, leaving 4 bases of the junction unmatched. The CDR3 DNA follows: TGTGCCAGCAGTTACTCCGGGACAGGATTCTACAATGAGCAGTTCTTC. Its protein is CASSYSGTGFYNEQFF.

V is TRBV5-1 and J is TRBJ2-2; D uncertain. V lost 0 bases and J lost 3, with 6 bases in between. The CDR3 is made up of 14 amino acids. Germline loops: CDR1 SGHRS, CDR2 YFSETQ. The CDR3 spells CASSLGKDTGELFF. The CDR3 DNA is TGCGCCAGCAGCTTGGGCAAGGACACCGGGGAGCTGTTTTTT.

V and J are TRBV25-1 and TRBJ2-2; no definite D call. This CDR3 contains 11 residues. The V gene's germline CDR1 is MGHDK and CDR2 SYGVNS. V gave up 5 bases and J gave up 6 bases, with 4 bases separating them. The DNA of the CDR3 is TGTGCCAGCAGTCTCCCCGGGGAGCTGTTTTTT. Encoded protein: CASSLPGELFF.

The chain couples TRBV29-1 to TRBJ1-1; perhaps TRBD1 as D (5 bases). The CDR3 is 13 amino acids. The germline gives CDR1 SQVTM, CDR2 ANQGSEA. The ends were cut back, 2 bases at V and 0 bases at J, with 7 bases in the middle. DNA for the CDR3: TGCAGCGTTGAATTACAGGTGAACACTGAAGCTTTCTTT. Encoded protein: CSVELQVNTEAFF.

The chain has TRBV27 and TRBJ1-2; a possible D gene is TRBD1 (6 bases). The V end was cut by 5 bases, the J end by 4 bases, with 11 bases between. The CDR3 runs 13 residues. Germline loops: CDR1 MNHEY, CDR2 SMNVEV (reference sequence). The CDR3 protein is CASSQGQGYGYTF. In nucleotides, the CDR3 is TGTGCCAGCAGTCAGGGACAAGGCTATGGCTACACCTTC.

This clone has a handful of counts. The V call is TRBV12-2, the J call TRBJ1-1. TRBV12-2 represents a pseudogene. The CDR3 runs 17 residues. The CDR3 sequence: CASRLAGRGSENTEAFF. The CDR3 DNA reads TGTGCAAGTCGCTTAGCCGGGAGGGGAAGCGAGAACACTGAAGCTTTCTTT.

DNA for the CDR3: TGTGCCAGCAGCTCAGGACAGGGTCAAAACATTCAGTACTTC. Its translation is CASSSGQGQNIQYF. V usage is TRBV5-4 and J usage is TRBJ2-4; 8 nucleotides match TRBD1. With 3 bases clipped from V and 5 bases from J, the junction kept 4 bases outside the gene matches. Germline lookup yields CDR1 SGHNT and CDR2 YYREEE (reference sequence). This CDR3 is 14 amino acids long.